This T cell receptor (beta chain) comes out of a study of T cell changes during pregnancy in multiple sclerosis. Sequencing used immunoSEQ multiplex PCR; TCRdb keeps in-frame clones, though not all of them. The sample lists 45,000 or so clones, approximately 91% seen once, with under 9.5% in the top ten. This receptor was taken from a female donor with multiple sclerosis, enrolled in a pregnancy study. The sequencing here drew on CD8+ T cells from peripheral blood mononuclear cells, taken after pregnancy.

The CDR3 loop is CASSQDRGVSYYGYTF. CDR3 sequence (DNA): TGCGCCAGCAGCCAAGATCGGGGGGTTTCATACTATGGCTACACCTTC. The chain employs TRBV4-1 and TRBJ1-2; a weak D match, TRBD1 (5 bases). Looked up from germline, CDR1 is MGHRA and CDR2 is YSYEKL. V was clipped by 0 bases and J by 3 bases, with 14 bases between them. The CDR3 contains 16 residues.